This T cell receptor beta chain was retrieved from a study of cytomegalovirus exposure and HLA in healthy donors. Regarding the study as a whole: Later on, a genetic analysis was performed. It linked a missense variant in DCLRE1C with V- and J-gene trimming of TCR beta. Information on immune exposure was restricted to one variable (CMV serostatus).

It was with 60 Vbeta and 13 Jbeta primers that the PCR ran. Generated by immunoSEQ multiplex PCR, the TCRdb table keeps only in-frame clones and is missing some. The top ten hold 9.5% to 13% of the sample, which has about 63,000 clones, around 89% seen once. Germline CDR1 MGHRA, CDR2 YSYEKL. The V end lost 1 base, the J end lost 1 base, and 13 bases lay between the germline ends. The CDR3 covers 16 residues. Concerning this clone: The antigen is unknown.

The receptor's source is a young woman in good health and CMV-seropositive. Sequenced: PBMCs. V and J are TRBV4-1 and TRBJ1-2; D not resolved. This CDR3 is CASSQVGLALNYGYTF. In DNA form, the CDR3 reads TGCGCCAGCAGCCAAGTAGGATTAGCTCTTAACTATGGCTACACCTTC.